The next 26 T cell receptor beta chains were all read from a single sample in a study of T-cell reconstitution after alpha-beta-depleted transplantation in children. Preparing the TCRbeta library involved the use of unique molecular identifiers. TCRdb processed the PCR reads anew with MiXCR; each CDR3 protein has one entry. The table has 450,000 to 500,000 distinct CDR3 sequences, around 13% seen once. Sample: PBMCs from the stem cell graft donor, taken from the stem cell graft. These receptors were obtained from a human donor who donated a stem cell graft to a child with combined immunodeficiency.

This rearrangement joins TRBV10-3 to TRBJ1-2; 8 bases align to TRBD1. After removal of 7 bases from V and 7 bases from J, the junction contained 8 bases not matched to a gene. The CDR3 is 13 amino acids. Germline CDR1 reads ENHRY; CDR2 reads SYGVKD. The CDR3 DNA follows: TGTGCCATCAATGACAGGGGTTCAGGTGGCTACACCTTC. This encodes CAINDRGSGGYTF.

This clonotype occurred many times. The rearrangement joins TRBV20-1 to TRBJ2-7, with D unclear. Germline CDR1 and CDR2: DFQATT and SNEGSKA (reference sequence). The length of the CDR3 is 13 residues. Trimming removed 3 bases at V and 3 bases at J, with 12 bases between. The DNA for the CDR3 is TGCAGTGCTAGGGATCGGGCCGACTACGAGCAGTACTTC. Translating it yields CSARDRADYEQYF.

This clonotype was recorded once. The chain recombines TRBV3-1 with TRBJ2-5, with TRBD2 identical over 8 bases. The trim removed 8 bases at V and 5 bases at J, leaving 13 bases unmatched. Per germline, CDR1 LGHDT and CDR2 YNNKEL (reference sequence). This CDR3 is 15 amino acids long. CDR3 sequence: CASVGSGSLLETQYF. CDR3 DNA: TGTGCCAGCGTTGGCAGCGGGAGTCTTTTGGAGACCCAGTACTTC.

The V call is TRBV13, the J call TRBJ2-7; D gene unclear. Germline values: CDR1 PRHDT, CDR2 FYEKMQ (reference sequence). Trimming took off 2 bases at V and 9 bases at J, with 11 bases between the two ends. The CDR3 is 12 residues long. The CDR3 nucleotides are TGTGCCAGCAGCTTACGAGATGCCGTGCAGTACTTC. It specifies CASSLRDAVQYF.

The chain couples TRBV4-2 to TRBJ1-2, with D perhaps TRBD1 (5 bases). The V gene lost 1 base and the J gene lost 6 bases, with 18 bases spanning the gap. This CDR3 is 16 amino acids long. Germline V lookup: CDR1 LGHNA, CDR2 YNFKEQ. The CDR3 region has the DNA TGTGCCAGCAGCCAAGTAAGAATGTCAGGGATTGATGGCTACACCTTC. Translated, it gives CASSQVRMSGIDGYTF.

CDR3 amino acids: CASRSGTGGFAGNTIYF. In DNA, the CDR3 is TGTGCCAGCAGATCCGGGACAGGGGGATTCGCTGGAAACACCATATATTTT. V usage is TRBV12-3 or TRBV12-4 and J usage is TRBJ1-3; 11 nucleotides line up with TRBD1. This CDR3 has 17 residues. J was trimmed by 2 bases and V by 6 bases; bases with no gene match: 9.

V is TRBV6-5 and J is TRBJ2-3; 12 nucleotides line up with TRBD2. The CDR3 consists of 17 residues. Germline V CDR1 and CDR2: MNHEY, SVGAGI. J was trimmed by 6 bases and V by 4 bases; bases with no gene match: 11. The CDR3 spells CASSSFSSGGAVDTQYF. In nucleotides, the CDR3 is TGTGCCAGCAGTTCCTTTTCTAGCGGGGGGGCCGTGGATACGCAGTATTTT.

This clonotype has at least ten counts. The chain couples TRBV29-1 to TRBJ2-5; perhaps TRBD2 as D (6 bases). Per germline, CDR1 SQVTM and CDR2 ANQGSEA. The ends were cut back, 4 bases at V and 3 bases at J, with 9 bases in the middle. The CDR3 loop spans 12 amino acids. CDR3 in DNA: TGCAGCGTTGGGGCGGGGAAAGAGACCCAGTACTTC. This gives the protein CSVGAGKETQYF.

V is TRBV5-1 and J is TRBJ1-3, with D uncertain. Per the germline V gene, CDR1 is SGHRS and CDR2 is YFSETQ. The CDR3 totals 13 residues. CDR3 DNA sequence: TGCGGACCGGCTTGGGTAGCTGGAAACACCATATATTTT. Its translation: CGPAWVAGNTIYF.

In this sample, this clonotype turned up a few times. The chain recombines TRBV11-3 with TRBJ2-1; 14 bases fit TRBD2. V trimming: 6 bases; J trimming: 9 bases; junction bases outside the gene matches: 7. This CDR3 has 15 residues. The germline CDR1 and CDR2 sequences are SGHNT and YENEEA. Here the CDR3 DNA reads TGTGCCAGCAGAAACGGACTAGCGGGAGGCGGTGAGCAGTTCTTC. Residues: CASRNGLAGGGEQFF.

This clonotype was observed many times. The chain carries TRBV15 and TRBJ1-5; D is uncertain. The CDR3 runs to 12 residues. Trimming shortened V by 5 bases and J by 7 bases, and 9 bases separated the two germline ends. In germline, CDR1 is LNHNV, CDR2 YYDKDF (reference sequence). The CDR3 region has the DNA TGTGCCACCAGCCCAGGACGACAGCCCCAGCATTTT. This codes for CATSPGRQPQHF. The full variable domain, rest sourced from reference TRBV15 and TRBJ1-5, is DAMVIQNPRYQVTQFGKPVTLSCSQTLNHNVMYWYQQKSSQAPKLLFHYYDKDFNNEADTPDNFQSRRPNTSFCFLDIRSPGLGDTAMYLCATSPGRQPQHFGDGTRLSIL.

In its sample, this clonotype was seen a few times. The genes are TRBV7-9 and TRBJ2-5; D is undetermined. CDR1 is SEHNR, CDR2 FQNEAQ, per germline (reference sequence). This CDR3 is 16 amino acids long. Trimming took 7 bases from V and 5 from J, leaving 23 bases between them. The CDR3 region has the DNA TGTGCCAGCAACCGAGACAAGCTTATCTCACAGGAGACCCAGTACTTC. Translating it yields CASNRDKLISQETQYF.

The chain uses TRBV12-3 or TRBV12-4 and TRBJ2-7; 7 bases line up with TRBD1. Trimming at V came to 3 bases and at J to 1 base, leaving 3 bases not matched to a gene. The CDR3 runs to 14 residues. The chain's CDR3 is CASSFWGQSYEQYF. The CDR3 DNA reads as TGTGCCAGCAGTTTCTGGGGACAGTCCTACGAGCAGTACTTC.

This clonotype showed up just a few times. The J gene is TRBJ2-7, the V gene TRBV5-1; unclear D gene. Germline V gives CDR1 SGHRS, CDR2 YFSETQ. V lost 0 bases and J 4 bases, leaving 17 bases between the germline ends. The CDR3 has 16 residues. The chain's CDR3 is CASSLGLARTRYEQYF. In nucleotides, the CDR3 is TGCGCCAGCAGCTTGGGTCTCGCCAGGACCAGATACGAGCAGTACTTC.

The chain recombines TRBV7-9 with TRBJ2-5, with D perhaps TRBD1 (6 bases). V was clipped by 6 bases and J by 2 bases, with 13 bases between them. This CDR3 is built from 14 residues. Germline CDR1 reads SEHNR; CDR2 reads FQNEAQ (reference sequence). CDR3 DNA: TGTGCCAGCAGATCCGGACAGCAGCAAGAGACCCAGTACTTC. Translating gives CASRSGQQQETQYF.

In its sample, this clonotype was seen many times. This CDR3 reads CASSQDSAVTTNEKLFF. CDR3 DNA sequence: TGCGCCAGCAGCCAAGATTCGGCAGTCACAACTAATGAAAAACTGTTTTTT. J is TRBJ1-4 and V is TRBV4-3; D gene unclear. V was shortened by 0 bases and J by 0 bases, with 11 bases between the two germline ends. CDR3 size: 17 residues. Per the germline V gene, CDR1 is LGHNA and CDR2 is YSLEER.

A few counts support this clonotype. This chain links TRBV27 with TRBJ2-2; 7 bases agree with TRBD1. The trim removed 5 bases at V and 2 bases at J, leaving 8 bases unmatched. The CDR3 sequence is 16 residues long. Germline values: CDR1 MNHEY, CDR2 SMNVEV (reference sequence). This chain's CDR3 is CASSARTGPNTGELFF. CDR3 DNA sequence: TGTGCCAGCAGTGCCCGGACAGGACCCAACACCGGGGAGCTGTTTTTT.

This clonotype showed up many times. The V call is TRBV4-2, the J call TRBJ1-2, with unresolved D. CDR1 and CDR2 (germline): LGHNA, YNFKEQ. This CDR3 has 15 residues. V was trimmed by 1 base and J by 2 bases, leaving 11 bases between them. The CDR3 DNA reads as TGTGCCAGCAGCCAAGTGGTGGCGGGGAACTATGGCTACACCTTC. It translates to CASSQVVAGNYGYTF.

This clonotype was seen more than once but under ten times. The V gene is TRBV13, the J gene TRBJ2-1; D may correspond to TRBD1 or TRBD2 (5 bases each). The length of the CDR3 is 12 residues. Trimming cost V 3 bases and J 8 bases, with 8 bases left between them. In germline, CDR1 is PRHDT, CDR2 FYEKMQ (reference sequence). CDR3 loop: CASSLGTYEQFF. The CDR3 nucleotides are TGTGCCAGCAGCTTGGGGACCTATGAGCAGTTCTTC.

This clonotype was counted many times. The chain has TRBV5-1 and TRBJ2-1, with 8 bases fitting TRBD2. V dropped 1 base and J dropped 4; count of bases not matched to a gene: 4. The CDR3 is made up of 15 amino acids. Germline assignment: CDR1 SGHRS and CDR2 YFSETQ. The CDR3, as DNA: TGCGCCAGCAGCTTGAGGGCTAGCGGGTACAATGAGCAGTTCTTC. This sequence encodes CASSLRASGYNEQFF.

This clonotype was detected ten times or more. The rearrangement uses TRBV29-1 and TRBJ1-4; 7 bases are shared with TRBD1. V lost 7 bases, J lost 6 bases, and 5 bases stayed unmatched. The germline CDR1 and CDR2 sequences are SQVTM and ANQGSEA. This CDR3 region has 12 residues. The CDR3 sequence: CSGRDSDEKLFF. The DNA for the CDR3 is TGCAGCGGACGGGACAGCGATGAAAAACTGTTTTTT.

CDR3 protein: CASSYSFLFYEQYF. CDR3 nucleotide sequence: TGTGCCAGCAGTTACTCGTTTCTTTTCTACGAGCAGTACTTC. The chain joins TRBV6-5 to TRBJ2-7; D is unclear. The V gene lost 0 bases and the J gene lost 3 bases, with 9 bases spanning the gap. The CDR3 spans 14 residues. Germline lookup yields CDR1 MNHEY and CDR2 SVGAGI.

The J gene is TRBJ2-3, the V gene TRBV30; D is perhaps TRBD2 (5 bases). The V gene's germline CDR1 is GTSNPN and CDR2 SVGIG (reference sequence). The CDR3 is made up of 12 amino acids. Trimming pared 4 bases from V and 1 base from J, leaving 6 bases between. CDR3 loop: CAWTEGTDTQYF. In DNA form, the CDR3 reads TGTGCCTGGACGGAGGGCACAGATACGCAGTATTTT.

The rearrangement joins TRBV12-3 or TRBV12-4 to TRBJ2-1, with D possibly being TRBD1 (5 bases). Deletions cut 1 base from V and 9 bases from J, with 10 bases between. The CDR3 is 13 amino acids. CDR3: CASSLVRVGEQFF. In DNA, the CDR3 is TGTGCCAGCAGTTTAGTCAGGGTGGGTGAGCAGTTCTTC.

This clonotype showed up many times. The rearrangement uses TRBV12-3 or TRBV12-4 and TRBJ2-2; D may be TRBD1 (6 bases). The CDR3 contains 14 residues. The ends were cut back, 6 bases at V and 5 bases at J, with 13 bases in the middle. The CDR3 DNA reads TGTGCCAGCAGCCAGGACAGACTTACCGGGGAGCTGTTTTTT. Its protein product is CASSQDRLTGELFF.

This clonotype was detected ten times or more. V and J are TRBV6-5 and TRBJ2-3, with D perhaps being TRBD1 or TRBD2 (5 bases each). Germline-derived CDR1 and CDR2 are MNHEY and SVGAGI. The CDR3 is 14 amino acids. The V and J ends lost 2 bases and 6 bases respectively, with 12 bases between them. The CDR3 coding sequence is TGTGCCAGCAGTTACCCGGGACCCGGGGATACGCAGTATTTT. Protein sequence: CASSYPGPGDTQYF.